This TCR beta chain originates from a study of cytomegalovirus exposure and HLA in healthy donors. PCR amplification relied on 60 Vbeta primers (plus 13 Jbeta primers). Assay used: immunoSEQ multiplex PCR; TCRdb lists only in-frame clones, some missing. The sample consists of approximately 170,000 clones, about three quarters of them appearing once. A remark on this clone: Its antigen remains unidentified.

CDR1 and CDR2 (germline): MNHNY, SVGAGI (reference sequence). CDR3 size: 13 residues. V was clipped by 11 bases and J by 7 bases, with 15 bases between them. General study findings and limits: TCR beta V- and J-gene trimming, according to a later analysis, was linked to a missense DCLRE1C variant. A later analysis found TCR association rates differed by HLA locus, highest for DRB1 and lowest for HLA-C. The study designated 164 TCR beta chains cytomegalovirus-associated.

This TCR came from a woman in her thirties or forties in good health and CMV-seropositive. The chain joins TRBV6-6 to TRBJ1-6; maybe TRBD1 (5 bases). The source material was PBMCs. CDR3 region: CAGAGQGNSPLHF. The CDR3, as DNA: TGTGCCGGCGCGGGGCAGGGAAATTCACCCCTCCACTTT.